This T cell receptor beta chain was sequenced during a study of OX40 agonist ivuxolimab in advanced cancers. Study overall: A history of anti-PD-1, anti-PD-L1 or anti-CTLA-4 therapy was acceptable, and about 37% had some.

Sequencing used immunoSEQ multiplex PCR; TCRdb keeps in-frame clones, though not all of them. The repertoire holds roughly 80,000 clones, around nine tenths seen once, with about 0.32% in the top ten. In this sample, this clone turned up once. The target antigen is unknown. Whole-study results and caveats: The study observed clonal expansion of CD4+ and CD8+ blood T cells by week 6 at 0.1 to 3.0 mg/kg.

This clonotype was sampled from an adult with an advanced solid tumor such as melanoma, head and neck, liver or kidney cancer. The sample was CD4+ or CD8+ T cells sorted from blood, taken in a trial of the OX40 agonist ivuxolimab.

DNA of the CDR3: TGTGCCAGCAGCTTTACAGGCCTACTCTCTGGAAACACCATATATTTT. It codes for CASSFTGLLSGNTIYF. This rearrangement joins TRBV5-5 to TRBJ1-3; D is possibly TRBD1 (5 bases). The CDR3 spans 16 residues. Germline CDR1 and CDR2: SGHKS and YYEKEE (reference sequence). Deletions cut 2 bases from V and 0 bases from J, with 12 bases between. The complete variable domain, with remaining parts taken from reference TRBV5-5 and TRBJ1-3, reads DAGVTQSPTHLIKTRGQQVTLRCSPISGHKSVSWYQQVLGQGPQFIFQYYEKEERGRGNFPDRFSARQFPNYSSELNVNALLLGDSALYLCASSFTGLLSGNTIYFGEGSWLTVV.